The 25 T cell receptor beta chains below come from one sample, sequenced in a study of shared clonotypes between healthy human individuals. Naive CD8 cells comprised CD45RO-negative, CCR7-positively selected cells, excluding terminally differentiated effector memory CD45RA+ cells. TCRdb's table, derived via immunoSEQ multiplex PCR, lists solely in-frame clones and lacks some. The sample shows hundreds of thousands of clones, approximately 96% of them seen only once. Sequenced material: naive CD8+ T cells sorted from blood. These receptor sequences come from a woman aged 25 to 39 in good health.

The rearrangement uses TRBV30 and TRBJ1-3, with D possibly being TRBD1 (5 bases). The CDR3 runs to 15 residues. The germline V and J ends were trimmed by 0 bases and 0 bases, with 9 bases remaining between them. CDR1 and CDR2 (germline): GTSNPN, SVGIG (reference sequence). The DNA for the CDR3 is TGTGCCTGGAGTGTATCAGGGATCTCTGGAAACACCATATATTTT. Amino acids: CAWSVSGISGNTIYF.

This rearrangement joins TRBV28 to TRBJ2-7; TRBD2 matches 8 bases. The CDR3 has 19 amino acids. CDR1 is MDHEN and CDR2 is SYDVKM in the germline V gene. The V and J ends lost 5 bases and 0 bases, in that order; junction bases with no gene match: 18. For the CDR3, the DNA is TGTGCCAGCAGTCTCCGCCATCGCTATAGCGGGGTGAGCTCCTACGAGCAGTACTTC. Its protein is CASSLRHRYSGVSSYEQYF.

The V gene is TRBV7-2, the J gene TRBJ2-7; 13 bases align to TRBD2. This CDR3 is 17 amino acids long. Unmatched junction bases numbered 7, after V lost 2 bases and J lost 3 bases. Germline CDR1 and CDR2: SGHTA and FQGNSA. CDR3: CASSLRLAGGPGYEQYF. DNA of the CDR3: TGTGCCAGCAGCTTAAGACTAGCGGGAGGCCCAGGCTACGAGCAGTACTTC. The full variable domain, in which reference TRBV7-2 and TRBJ2-7 provide the parts outside the CDR3, is GAGVSQSPSNKVTEKGKDVELRCDPISGHTALYWYRQSLGQGLEFLIYFQGNSAPDKSGLPSDRFSAERTGGSVSTLTIQRTQQEDSAVYLCASSLRLAGGPGYEQYFGPGTRLTVT.

The J gene is TRBJ2-7, the V gene TRBV6-5; possible D gene TRBD2, 5 bases. CDR3 length: 13 residues. The germline V and J ends were trimmed by 6 bases and 2 bases, with 11 bases remaining between them. Germline-derived CDR1 and CDR2 are MNHEY and SVGAGI. The CDR3 DNA sequence: TGTGCCAGCAGCTACGGGATTACCTACGAGCAGTACTTC. Translation: CASSYGITYEQYF.

The chain employs TRBV28 and TRBJ1-2, with 11 bases that match TRBD1. V was clipped by 8 bases and J by 7 bases; unmatched bases: 24. The CDR3 sequence is 19 residues long. The germline V gene encodes CDR1 MDHEN and CDR2 SYDVKM. For the CDR3, the DNA is TGTGCCAGCGCGAGAGGACAGGGGGCCAACACCTACCTTCGAGGTGGCTACACCTTC. This encodes CASARGQGANTYLRGGYTF.

The chain is built from TRBV28 and TRBJ1-5; D is unclear. The CDR3 spans 14 residues. Between the trimmed V and J ends, which lost 5 bases and 6 bases, there was a span of 14 bases. CDR1 and CDR2 from the germline V gene are MDHEN and SYDVKM. CDR3 coding DNA: TGTGCCAGCAGTGATACCGGCTTGGGTCAGCCCCAGCATTTT. Translating gives CASSDTGLGQPQHF. Looking up the rest from reference TRBV28 and TRBJ1-5 gives the full variable domain: DVKVTQSSRYLVKRTGEKVFLECVQDMDHENMFWYRQDPGLGLRLIYFSYDVKMKEKGDIPEGYSVSREKKERFSLILESASTNQTSMYLCASSDTGLGQPQHFGDGTRLSIL.

A remark on this clone: The same CDR3 arises from other DNA sequences in this sample as well. The V and J genes are TRBV28 and TRBJ2-7; TRBD2 aligns across 8 bases. Per germline, CDR1 MDHEN and CDR2 SYDVKM. The CDR3 has 15 residues. With V trimmed by 2 bases and J by 4 bases, 7 bases remained unmatched. The CDR3 nucleotides read TGTGCCAGCAGTTTAGCGGGAGGCCCTAATTACGAGCAGTACTTC. It specifies CASSLAGGPNYEQYF.

The genes are TRBV11-2 and TRBJ2-7, with D possibly matching TRBD1 (5 bases). The CDR3 loop spans 14 amino acids. Germline loops: CDR1 SGHAT, CDR2 FQNNGV. Trimming pared 5 bases from V and 5 bases from J, leaving 16 bases between. The CDR3 spells CASSPRRGQDEQYF. The CDR3 nucleotides are TGTGCCAGCAGCCCCAGAAGGGGTCAGGACGAGCAGTACTTC. The full variable domain, completed using reference TRBV11-2 and TRBJ2-7, is EAGVAQSPRYKIIEKRQSVAFWCNPISGHATLYWYQQILGQGPKLLIQFQNNGVVDDSQLPKDRFSAERLKGVDSTLKIQPAKLEDSAVYLCASSPRRGQDEQYFGPGTRLTVT.

The rearrangement joins TRBV11-3 to TRBJ2-1; no reliable D call. The germline V gene encodes CDR1 SGHNT and CDR2 YENEEA. The CDR3 length is 12 residues. The V end lost 1 base, the J end lost 6 bases, and 4 bases lay between the germline ends. In nucleotides, the CDR3 is TGTGCCAGCAGCTTAGCCCCCAATGAGCAGTTCTTC. Its translation is CASSLAPNEQFF.

V is TRBV9 and J is TRBJ2-1, with 9 nucleotides matching TRBD1. Germline V gene sequence: CDR1 SGDLS, CDR2 YYNGEE. The trim removed 4 bases at V and 7 bases at J, leaving 3 bases unmatched. CDR3 length: 13 residues. DNA of the CDR3: TGTGCCAGCAGCCAACAGGGGGCGAATGAGCAGTTCTTC. The encoded protein is CASSQQGANEQFF. Supplemented by reference TRBV9 and TRBJ2-1, the full variable domain reads DSGVTQTPKHLITATGQRVTLRCSPRSGDLSVYWYQQSLDQGLQFLIQYYNGEERAKGNILERFSAQQFPDLHSELNLSSLELGDSALYFCASSQQGANEQFFGPGTRLTVL.

The CDR3, as DNA: TGTGCCAGCAGCTATAACATGAACACTGAAGCTTTCTTT. Protein product: CASSYNMNTEAFF. J is TRBJ1-1 and V is TRBV28; no reliable D call. Deletions cut 6 bases from V and 0 bases from J, with 8 bases between. Looked up from germline, CDR1 is MDHEN and CDR2 is SYDVKM. The CDR3 totals 13 residues.

The V call is TRBV28, the J call TRBJ2-7; D possibly corresponds to TRBD1 (5 bases). The CDR3 totals 12 residues. Trimming took 5 bases from V and 3 from J, leaving 8 bases between them. In germline, CDR1 is MDHEN, CDR2 SYDVKM. This chain's CDR3 is CASSTDNYEQYF. DNA of the CDR3: TGTGCCAGCAGTACGGACAACTACGAGCAGTACTTC.

This clone has only one observation. The chain uses TRBV19 and TRBJ1-2; 10 nucleotides align to TRBD1. This CDR3 region has 14 residues. The germline CDR1 and CDR2 sequences are LNHDA and SQIVND (reference sequence). V was pared by 5 bases and J by 7 bases, with 7 bases of the junction left unmatched. In DNA, the CDR3 is TGTGCCAGTAGTGCAGGACAGGGGGAATCTGGCTACACCTTC. It translates to CASSAGQGESGYTF. Looking up the rest from reference TRBV19 and TRBJ1-2 gives the full variable domain: DGGITQSPKYLFRKEGQNVTLSCEQNLNHDAMYWYRQDPGQGLRLIYYSQIVNDFQKGDIAEGYSVSREKKESFPLTVTSAQKNPTAFYLCASSAGQGESGYTFGSGTRLTVV.

The chain joins TRBV27 to TRBJ2-7; 13 bases line up with TRBD2. V shed 5 bases and J 7 bases; nucleotides not matched to a gene: 17. CDR1 and CDR2 (germline): MNHEY, SMNVEV (reference sequence). CDR3 length: 18 residues. The chain's CDR3 is CASSIWTSGRPSPGEQYF. CDR3 coding DNA: TGTGCCAGCAGTATCTGGACTAGCGGGAGACCCAGTCCGGGGGAGCAGTACTTC.

The chain recombines TRBV9 with TRBJ2-5, with 7 bases identical to TRBD1. Per germline, CDR1 SGDLS and CDR2 YYNGEE. V was clipped by 4 bases and J by 5 bases; unmatched bases: 11. The CDR3 totals 15 residues. The CDR3 region has the DNA TGTGCCAGCAGCACCCTTAGTAGGGGGCTTGAGACCCAGTACTTC. This sequence encodes CASSTLSRGLETQYF.

In its sample, this clone was seen once. The rearrangement links TRBV7-9 to TRBJ1-5, with unresolved D. Germline CDR1 and CDR2: SEHNR and FQNEAQ (reference sequence). Trimming cost V 2 bases and J 2 bases, with 13 bases left between them. The CDR3 totals 16 residues. Here the CDR3 DNA reads TGTGCCAGCAGCTTACAATCGGGAACAGGCAATCAGCCCCAGCATTTT. This translates into CASSLQSGTGNQPQHF.

This clone appeared a single time. V and J are TRBV25-1 and TRBJ1-3, with unresolved D. V gave up 7 bases and J gave up 0 bases, with 7 bases separating them. The CDR3 loop spans 13 amino acids. Germline lookup yields CDR1 MGHDK and CDR2 SYGVNS. DNA for the CDR3: TGTGCCAGCACCGTGGGCTCTGGAAACACCATATATTTT. It specifies CASTVGSGNTIYF.

This chain joins TRBV28 and TRBJ2-2; 7 nucleotides agree with TRBD2. V was clipped by 2 bases and J by 6 bases; unmatched bases: 3. This CDR3 is 14 amino acids long. CDR1 MDHEN and CDR2 SYDVKM come from the germline V gene. The CDR3 reads CASSLMGGAGELFF. The CDR3 DNA is TGTGCCAGCAGTTTAATGGGAGGGGCCGGGGAGCTGTTTTTT.

This clone was counted between two and nine times. The V gene is TRBV28, the J gene TRBJ1-1; unclear D gene. The CDR3 totals 13 residues. Germline CDR1 MDHEN, CDR2 SYDVKM. Trimming took 6 bases from V and 4 from J, leaving 12 bases between them. CDR3 coding DNA: TGTGCCAGCAGCTTTGCAGGTTTCACTGAAGCTTTCTTT. Protein product: CASSFAGFTEAFF.

The chain links TRBV6-1 to TRBJ2-3; 13 bases map to TRBD2. The germline V gene has CDR1 MNHNS and CDR2 SASEGT. The trim removed 0 bases at V and 3 bases at J, leaving 3 bases unmatched. The CDR3 is made up of 17 amino acids. The CDR3 loop reads CASSEALLAGGTDTQYF. CDR3 nucleotides: TGTGCCAGCAGTGAAGCGCTACTAGCGGGAGGGACAGATACGCAGTATTTT.

The sample holds one count of this clone. This chain uses TRBV29-1 with TRBJ2-1; 7 nucleotides match TRBD2. The germline V gene encodes CDR1 SQVTM and CDR2 ANQGSEA. Unmatched junction bases numbered 6, after V lost 0 bases and J lost 1 base. The CDR3 covers 16 residues. This CDR3 reads CSVEDQNSGSYNEQFF. DNA for the CDR3: TGCAGCGTTGAAGATCAGAATAGCGGGTCCTACAATGAGCAGTTCTTC.

This clone appeared a single time. This chain uses TRBV9 with TRBJ2-2, with D tentatively TRBD1 or TRBD2 (5 bases each). Germline V gene sequence: CDR1 SGDLS, CDR2 YYNGEE. CDR3 length equals 18 residues. V was pared by 4 bases and J by 2 bases, with 21 bases between. The chain's CDR3 is CASSRGYVDRDNTGELFF. CDR3 nucleotide sequence: TGTGCCAGCAGCAGAGGTTATGTGGATAGGGACAACACCGGGGAGCTGTTTTTT.

The chain has TRBV27 and TRBJ1-1; D is possibly TRBD1 (6 bases). V was clipped by 6 bases and J by 4 bases, with 15 bases between them. This CDR3 spans 14 amino acids. The germline V gene encodes CDR1 MNHEY and CDR2 SMNVEV (reference sequence). The CDR3 here is CASSQVGGRTEAFF. CDR3 bases: TGTGCCAGCAGCCAGGTGGGGGGGCGCACTGAAGCTTTCTTT.

V gene TRBV28 combines with J gene TRBJ1-2; D is possibly TRBD1 (5 bases). Germline V lookup: CDR1 MDHEN, CDR2 SYDVKM. V lost 6 bases, J lost 0 bases, and 20 bases lay in between. The CDR3 is 17 residues long. The CDR3 loop reads CASSDKAVAGTNYGYTF. DNA for the CDR3: TGTGCCAGCAGCGACAAGGCGGTCGCAGGGACTAACTATGGCTACACCTTC.

In regard to this clone: The sample holds other DNA sequences that translate to the same CDR3. This sequence joins TRBV9 and TRBJ2-1, with 10 bases aligning to TRBD1. The germline V gene encodes CDR1 SGDLS and CDR2 YYNGEE. CDR3 length: 14 amino acids. Losses at the gene ends were 4 bases for V and 6 bases for J; bases not matched to a gene: 4. DNA of the CDR3: TGTGCCAGCAGCTCCGGACAGGGGGGCAATGAGCAGTTCTTC. This encodes CASSSGQGGNEQFF.